Sequencing of this T cell receptor beta chain was carried out in a study of immune evolution from preneoplasia to lung adenocarcinoma. Findings and limits, study-wide: From normal lung to invasive adenocarcinoma, top clone frequencies appeared to decrease.

The repertoire was sequenced with immunoSEQ multiplex PCR; TCRdb's copy has only in-frame clones and lacks some. The sample lists thousands of clones, about three quarters occurring once. CDR1 is MDHEN and CDR2 is SYDVKM in the germline V gene. This CDR3 comprises 17 residues. J was trimmed by 7 bases and V by 0 bases; bases with no gene match: 10. Patient tissue came from resections in Japan or China, 2014–2017. Two lung cancer pathologists independently confirmed each histologic diagnosis. A remark on this clone: Its antigen is undetermined.

The source of this sequence is a person between 60 and 80 years old with lung adenocarcinoma. The sequenced sample consisted of FFPE adjacent normal lung tissue. The chain has TRBV28 and TRBJ2-2, with TRBD1 matching over 8 bases. Written as DNA, the CDR3 is TGTGCCAGCAGTTTATGGGGCCAGGGGGCAACGGGCGGGGAGCTGTTTTTT. The encoded protein is CASSLWGQGATGGELFF. Looking up the rest from reference TRBV28 and TRBJ2-2 gives the full variable domain: DVKVTQSSRYLVKRTGEKVFLECVQDMDHENMFWYRQDPGLGLRLIYFSYDVKMKEKGDIPEGYSVSREKKERFSLILESASTNQTSMYLCASSLWGQGATGGELFFGEGSRLTVL.